This entry lists 27 T cell receptor beta chains sequenced from one sample in a study of post-analysis software for immune sequencing data. The study, taken as a whole, reports: Controls showed lower frequencies than patients for 5 or 6 TRBV segments, and TRBV5-6, TRBV5-1 and TRBV20-1 were among these.

For these TCRs, the target antigens are not known. cDNA libraries for TCR beta contained unique molecular identifiers. A single record per CDR3 protein comes from TCRdb applying MiXCR to the PCR reads. The sample has about 430,000 distinct CDR3 sequences, approximately 38% seen once. Sequenced input: blood. These receptors came from a girl aged 2-10 years with multiple sclerosis.

The chain links TRBV11-2 to TRBJ2-5; D is ambiguous. The germline gives CDR1 SGHAT, CDR2 FQNNGV. The CDR3 sequence is 14 residues long. V lost 7 bases and J lost 2, with 14 bases in between. For the CDR3, the DNA is TGTGCCAGCAACCCGATTTATTCACAAGAGACCCAGTACTTC. Protein product: CASNPIYSQETQYF. The complete variable domain, with remaining parts taken from reference TRBV11-2 and TRBJ2-5, reads EAGVAQSPRYKIIEKRQSVAFWCNPISGHATLYWYQQILGQGPKLLIQFQNNGVVDDSQLPKDRFSAERLKGVDSTLKIQPAKLEDSAVYLCASNPIYSQETQYFGPGTRLLVL.

This chain joins TRBV20-1 and TRBJ1-5; D is undetermined. Germline CDR1 is DFQATT and CDR2 is SNEGSKA (reference sequence). The CDR3 runs to 15 residues. Trimming stripped 1 base from V and 0 bases from J, with 10 bases between. CDR3 DNA sequence: TGCAGTGCTAGAGTTGGCAGACCTAGCAATCAGCCCCAGCATTTT. It yields the protein CSARVGRPSNQPQHF.

The rearrangement joins TRBV20-1 to TRBJ1-1, with TRBD1 as a possible D gene (5 bases). This CDR3 comprises 14 residues. V was trimmed by 6 bases and J by 0 bases, leaving 14 bases between them. In germline, CDR1 is DFQATT, CDR2 SNEGSKA (reference sequence). As DNA, the CDR3 is TGCAGTGCCCCGAGTCAGGGCATGAACACTGAAGCTTTCTTT. Encoded protein: CSAPSQGMNTEAFF.

In this sample, this clonotype turned up a few times. The chain recombines TRBV7-3 with TRBJ1-2; D gene unclear. There are 12 residues in the CDR3. Looked up from germline, CDR1 is SGHTA and CDR2 is FQGTGA. The V and J ends lost 11 bases and 1 base respectively, with 11 bases between them. The CDR3 region is CAGSKDNYGYTF. The CDR3 DNA is TGTGCCGGCTCTAAGGATAACTATGGCTACACCTTC.

This clonotype has more than one count but fewer than ten. This chain joins TRBV6-6 and TRBJ2-4, with 9 bases matching TRBD1. The DNA end is more similar to TRBJ2-5, so the J call may be wrong. Germline CDR1 reads MNHNY; CDR2 reads SVGAGI (reference sequence). This CDR3 has 15 residues. The CDR3 loop is CASSYQRTGEETQYF. CDR3 bases: TGTGCCAGCAGTTACCAGAGGACAGGGGAAGAGACCCAGTACTTC.

The chain links TRBV5-1 to TRBJ1-6, with a weak D call TRBD1 (5 bases). CDR3 length: 14 amino acids. V was cut by 0 bases and J by 5 bases, with 6 bases left in between. CDR1 SGHRS and CDR2 YFSETQ come from the germline V gene. The CDR3 loop reads CASSLGDDNSPLHF. CDR3 bases: TGCGCCAGCAGCTTGGGGGACGATAATTCACCCCTCCACTTT.

V and J are TRBV20-1 and TRBJ2-1, with 14 bases lining up with TRBD2. Germline CDR1 and CDR2: DFQATT and SNEGSKA (reference sequence). Trimming at V came to 4 bases and at J to 8 bases, leaving 10 bases not matched to a gene. The length of the CDR3 is 16 residues. The CDR3 spells CSATDRLAGGTYEQFF. CDR3 nucleotide sequence: TGCAGTGCTACCGACAGACTAGCGGGGGGGACCTATGAGCAGTTCTTC.

This rearrangement joins TRBV7-6 to TRBJ2-3; weak D call: TRBD2 (7 bases). CDR3 length equals 15 residues. Trimming took 1 base from V and 1 from J, leaving 9 bases between them. CDR1 and CDR2 from the germline V gene are SGHVS and FNYEAQ. Here the CDR3 DNA reads TGTGCCAGCAGCTTAGTGGGGGGGCGCACAGATACGCAGTATTTT. Protein product: CASSLVGGRTDTQYF.

This chain joins TRBV6-5 and TRBJ2-1; TRBD1 agrees at 8 bases. The J call is uncertain, as TRBJ2-7 better fits the DNA end. Germline CDR1 reads MNHEY; CDR2 reads SVGAGI. The CDR3 is 14 residues long. CDR3 in amino acids: CASSWTGSPNEQYF. The CDR3 nucleotides read TGTGCCAGCAGCTGGACAGGGTCTCCTAATGAGCAGTACTTC.

The chain is built from TRBV28 and TRBJ1-1; perhaps TRBD1 as D (6 bases). Trimming left V 4 bases short and J 6 bases short, with 12 bases between. Germline CDR1 is MDHEN and CDR2 is SYDVKM. This CDR3 comprises 13 residues. The CDR3 DNA reads TGTGCCAGCAGTTCAACCGGACAGTCTGAAGCTTTCTTT. Protein: CASSSTGQSEAFF.

The rearrangement links TRBV12-3 or TRBV12-4 to TRBJ1-4; D call uncertain. The CDR3 is 14 residues long. Trimming pared 1 base from V and 5 bases from J, leaving 8 bases between. The CDR3 DNA reads as TGTGCCAGCAGTTTAGGGCATATGAATGAAAAACTGTTTTTT. Its protein product is CASSLGHMNEKLFF.

The rearrangement uses TRBV28 and TRBJ1-5, with a weak D call TRBD1 (6 bases). Per the germline V gene, CDR1 is MDHEN and CDR2 is SYDVKM. The CDR3 spans 14 residues. Trimming took 5 bases from V and 6 from J, leaving 14 bases between them. CDR3 in DNA: TGTGCCAGCAGTCTCCGACAGGATACTCAGCCCCAGCATTTT. Its protein is CASSLRQDTQPQHF.

This clonotype was observed a few times. The V call is TRBV5-1, the J call TRBJ2-1; no clear D. Germline CDR1 SGHRS, CDR2 YFSETQ. The CDR3 contains 15 residues. Trimming removed 2 bases at V and 0 bases at J, with 9 bases between. The CDR3 sequence: CASSFSSSSYNEQFF. The CDR3 DNA reads as TGCGCCAGCAGCTTTTCAAGTAGCTCCTACAATGAGCAGTTCTTC.

This sequence joins TRBV5-1 and TRBJ2-7; D gene ambiguous. The germline gives CDR1 SGHRS, CDR2 YFSETQ. This CDR3 has 13 amino acids. With 0 bases removed from V and 5 bases from J, the gap between germline ends came to 9 bases. This CDR3 reads CASSLDFHNEQYF. DNA for the CDR3: TGCGCCAGCAGCTTGGATTTCCATAACGAGCAGTACTTC.

J is TRBJ2-5 and V is TRBV7-2, with 10 nucleotides matching TRBD1. The J call could be wrong; TRBJ2-7 is a better fit for the DNA end. Germline CDR1 and CDR2: SGHTA and FQGNSA. This CDR3 spans 15 amino acids. In nucleotides, the CDR3 is TGTGCCAGCAGCCCCCGGACAGGGGGAAGGTCCGAGCAGTACTTC. This gives the protein CASSPRTGGRSEQYF.

V is TRBV28 and J is TRBJ2-7; 7 bases fit TRBD1. CDR3 length: 14 residues. V dropped 4 bases and J dropped 2; count of bases not matched to a gene: 5. CDR1 and CDR2 (germline): MDHEN, SYDVKM. This chain's CDR3 is CASSSGQVAYEQYF. The CDR3 coding sequence is TGTGCCAGCAGTTCCGGACAGGTTGCCTACGAGCAGTACTTC.

This clonotype was counted between two and nine times. The chain uses TRBV24-1 and TRBJ2-5; D possibly uses TRBD1 or TRBD2 (5 bases each). Germline lookup yields CDR1 KGHDR and CDR2 SFDVKD. The CDR3 spans 15 residues. V lost 2 bases and J 1 base, leaving 10 bases between the germline ends. CDR3 in DNA: TGTGCCACCAGTGATTCGAGAGGGGTCCAAGAGACCCAGTACTTC. The encoded protein is CATSDSRGVQETQYF.

This chain links TRBV10-3 with TRBJ2-7; no firm D call. The DNA end is more similar to TRBJ2-5, so the J call may be wrong. The V gene's germline CDR1 is ENHRY and CDR2 SYGVKD. The CDR3 runs 12 residues. As DNA, the CDR3 is TGTGCCATCGCCGTTGAACCAGAGACCCAGTACTTC. As protein: CAIAVEPETQYF.

This clonotype was recorded a few times. V and J are TRBV24-1 and TRBJ2-5, with 8 positions matching TRBD1. Germline CDR1 reads KGHDR; CDR2 reads SFDVKD. This CDR3 has 15 residues. With V trimmed by 4 bases and J by 2 bases, 5 bases remained unmatched. CDR3 in amino acids: CATSDPRTGQETQYF. The CDR3 nucleotides read TGTGCCACCAGTGACCCTCGGACAGGGCAAGAGACCCAGTACTTC.

The V gene is TRBV12-3 or TRBV12-4, the J gene TRBJ1-5, with D perhaps matching TRBD1 (6 bases). This CDR3 is 14 amino acids long. Trimming removed 6 bases at V and 9 bases at J, with 18 bases between. The CDR3 here is CASSTRGGRRPQHF. In nucleotides, the CDR3 is TGTGCCAGCAGCACTCGTGGGGGCCGTCGGCCCCAGCATTTT.

The chain employs TRBV12-3 or TRBV12-4 and TRBJ2-7; D could derive from TRBD1 or TRBD2 (6 bases each). Trimming cost V 6 bases and J 6 bases, with 18 bases left between them. The CDR3 runs to 14 residues. CDR3 amino acids: CASRTDGGLGEQYF. DNA for the CDR3: TGTGCCAGCAGGACCGATGGGGGGCTCGGCGAGCAGTACTTC.

The V gene is TRBV7-3, the J gene TRBJ2-6, with D hard to call. The germline V gene has CDR1 SGHTA and CDR2 FQGTGA. The CDR3 length is 19 residues. V lost 1 base and J lost 0, with 16 bases in between. The CDR3 region is CASSLSPPSPLSGANVLTF. CDR3 in DNA: TGTGCCAGCAGCTTAAGCCCCCCCTCACCTCTCTCTGGGGCCAACGTCCTGACTTTC. Complete variable domain (other parts from reference TRBV7-3 and TRBJ2-6): GAGVSQTPSNKVTEKGKYVELRCDPISGHTALYWYRQSLGQGPEFLIYFQGTGAADDSGLPNDRFFAVRPEGSVSTLKIQRTERGDSAVYLCASSLSPPSPLSGANVLTFGAGSRLTVL.

The chain combines TRBV7-2 with TRBJ2-3; maybe TRBD1 (6 bases). With 1 base removed from V and 5 bases from J, the gap between germline ends came to 10 bases. This CDR3 is 14 amino acids long. Germline V gives CDR1 SGHTA, CDR2 FQGNSA. CDR3 nucleotides: TGTGCCAGCAGCTTAGGGGCAGGGGAAGATACGCAGTATTTT. Translation gives CASSLGAGEDTQYF.

The rearrangement uses TRBV5-1 and TRBJ2-7, with 10 bases fitting TRBD1. After removal of 5 bases from V and 8 bases from J, the junction contained 10 bases not matched to a gene. The germline V gene has CDR1 SGHRS and CDR2 YFSETQ. CDR3 size: 14 residues. CDR3 region: CASSSGTGDTQQYF. For the CDR3, the DNA is TGCGCCAGCAGTTCCGGGACAGGGGATACTCAGCAGTACTTC.

The gene calls are TRBV30 and TRBJ1-6; 9 bases match TRBD1. Trimming cost V 2 bases and J 8 bases; bases outside gene matches: 4. The germline CDR1 and CDR2 sequences are GTSNPN and SVGIG (reference sequence). CDR3 length equals 14 residues. The CDR3 spells CAWSSGQGHSPLHF. The CDR3 nucleotides are TGTGCCTGGAGTTCGGGACAGGGTCATTCACCCCTCCACTTT.

The V and J genes are TRBV28 and TRBJ2-7, with D possibly called TRBD1 or TRBD2 (5 bases each). Germline lookup yields CDR1 MDHEN and CDR2 SYDVKM. The CDR3 has 15 residues. V was cut by 4 bases and J by 1 base, with 14 bases left in between. The CDR3 protein is CASSSQGVGSYEQYF. CDR3 DNA sequence: TGTGCCAGCAGTTCTCAGGGAGTAGGGTCCTACGAGCAGTACTTC.

The chain recombines TRBV7-6 with TRBJ1-4, with TRBD1 identical over 7 bases. The CDR3 extends over 15 amino acids. V lost 3 bases to trimming and J lost 5 bases; unmatched junction nucleotides: 6. Germline loops: CDR1 SGHVS, CDR2 FNYEAQ. CDR3 in DNA: TGTGCCAGCAGCTTTGGACAGGCTCGGAATGAAAAACTGTTTTTT. Residues: CASSFGQARNEKLFF.